This T cell receptor beta chain is from a study of breast tumors, draining lymph nodes, adjacent tissues. In the case of this clonotype: Its matching antigen is unknown.

TCRdb re-called the multiplex PCR reads with MiXCR, one entry per CDR3 protein. The sample comprises fewer than 80,000 distinct CDR3 sequences, 40% to 55% of which are singletons, and over 7.5% rests with the top ten. Study-level points and caveats: The lymph node origin of tumor T cells was framed as consistent with a hypothesis, not demonstrated. Tumor and nontumor repertoires were significantly more similar in luminal-like than in basal-like breast cancer. Tumors had less TCR diversity than lymph nodes, more than nontumor tissue. Most tumor T cells seemingly derive from lymph node, then expand in tumor.

CDR3 length equals 15 residues. The V segment lost 1 base and the J segment 3 bases; nucleotides outside the gene matches: 3. From germline, CDR1 is DFQATT and CDR2 SNEGSKA (reference sequence). The source material was breast tumor tissue. The J gene is TRBJ2-1, the V gene TRBV20-1, with 10 positions matching TRBD2. The receptor comes from a female donor with breast cancer. Some clones in this sample may be carry-over from other donors' samples. CDR3 sequence (DNA): TGCAGTGCTAGAGTGGCTAGCGGGAGCTACAATGAGCAGTTCTTC. It encodes CSARVASGSYNEQFF.